Following are 15 T cell receptor beta chains from one sample sequenced in a study of CD4 T cells in relation to SARS-CoV-2 and coronaviruses. Their antigens remain unidentified. TCRdb's copy holds only in-frame clones and misses some; the assay was immunoSEQ multiplex PCR. Here the sample spans about 35,000 clones, roughly 83% being singletons. Source material: naive CD4+ T cells from PBMCs, cultured in vitro. Subset here: naive CD4+ T cells isolated by negative enrichment. These receptors were obtained from an adult with COVID-19.

The V gene is TRBV15, the J gene TRBJ2-1; D is uncertain. The CDR3 runs to 15 residues. V lost 5 bases to trimming and J lost 6 bases, with 17 bases between them. Germline assignment: CDR1 LNHNV and CDR2 YYDKDF (reference sequence). The CDR3, as DNA: TGTGCCACCAGCGTCGATAGGGCGGCCTCCAATGAGCAGTTCTTC. Translated: CATSVDRAASNEQFF.

This clone was counted only a few times. The chain recombines TRBV15 with TRBJ2-7; 8 positions match TRBD2. The CDR3 is 20 amino acids. Germline CDR1 reads LNHNV; CDR2 reads YYDKDF (reference sequence). The V gene end was trimmed by 0 bases and the J gene end by 2 bases; junction bases not matched to a gene: 18. DNA of the CDR3: TGTGCCACCAGCAGAGATCACCCTAGCGGGCCCGAGAGGTATCCCTACGAGCAGTACTTC. It codes for CATSRDHPSGPERYPYEQYF. The full variable domain, rest sourced from reference TRBV15 and TRBJ2-7, is DAMVIQNPRYQVTQFGKPVTLSCSQTLNHNVMYWYQQKSSQAPKLLFHYYDKDFNNEADTPDNFQSRRPNTSFCFLDIRSPGLGDTAMYLCATSRDHPSGPERYPYEQYFGPGTRLTVT.

The chain employs TRBV28 and TRBJ2-3, with 8 bases fitting TRBD2. With 10 bases clipped from V and 2 bases from J, the junction kept 11 bases outside the gene matches. CDR3 size: 15 residues. Per germline, CDR1 MDHEN and CDR2 SYDVKM. The CDR3 nucleotides are TGTGCCACTGGGAGCGGGAGTTATAACACAGATACGCAGTATTTT. The encoded protein is CATGSGSYNTDTQYF.

The chain's CDR3 is CATSEWPAGEDNEQFF. CDR3 in DNA: TGTGCCACCAGTGAATGGCCAGCGGGAGAGGACAATGAGCAGTTCTTC. V is TRBV24-1 and J is TRBJ2-1, with 8 bases aligning to TRBD2. V lost 4 bases and J lost 5; bases outside the gene matches: 9. The CDR3 extends over 16 amino acids. CDR1 is KGHDR, CDR2 SFDVKD, per germline.

The chain has TRBV2 and TRBJ2-2; 7 nucleotides match TRBD1. Trimming cost V 5 bases and J 5 bases; bases outside gene matches: 5. This CDR3 region has 14 residues. Germline CDR1 reads SNHLY; CDR2 reads FYNNEI. The CDR3 reads CASSKQQGTGELFF. The CDR3, as DNA: TGTGCCAGCAGTAAGCAACAGGGGACCGGGGAGCTGTTTTTT.

This chain uses TRBV29-1 with TRBJ1-1, with no clear D. The CDR3 length is 12 residues. CDR1 is SQVTM, CDR2 ANQGSEA, per germline. The V gene lost 0 bases and the J gene lost 8 bases, with 10 bases spanning the gap. The CDR3 reads CSVEDRRLEAFF. In nucleotides, the CDR3 is TGCAGCGTTGAAGATCGCCGCTTAGAAGCTTTCTTT. Drawing the rest from reference TRBV29-1 and TRBJ1-1, the complete variable domain is SAVISQKPSRDICQRGTSLTIQCQVDSQVTMMFWYRQQPGQSLTLIATANQGSEATYESGFVIDKFPISRPNLTFSTLTVSNMSPEDSSIYLCSVEDRRLEAFFGQGTRLTVV.

This chain connects TRBV3-1 (or the pseudogene TRBV3-2) to TRBJ2-2; D may be TRBD1 or TRBD2 (5 bases each). The V gene lost 3 bases and the J gene lost 1 base, with 15 bases spanning the gap. The CDR3 contains 17 residues. Germline loops: CDR1 LGHDT, CDR2 YNNKEL (reference sequence). The CDR3 sequence is CASSHGVLGENTGELFF. CDR3 nucleotide sequence: TGTGCCAGCAGCCATGGGGTTCTGGGGGAGAACACCGGGGAGCTGTTTTTT.

The genes are TRBV5-1 and TRBJ2-7; 8 bases fit TRBD2. V trimming: 0 bases; J trimming: 1 base; junction bases outside the gene matches: 3. The germline gives CDR1 SGHRS, CDR2 YFSETQ. The CDR3 loop spans 15 amino acids. The CDR3 is CASSLASGRSYEQYF. CDR3 bases: TGCGCCAGCAGCTTGGCCAGCGGGAGATCCTACGAGCAGTACTTC.

This clone was observed a handful of times. The rearrangement joins TRBV7-2 to TRBJ1-4; D may be TRBD1 (5 bases). The DNA matches TRBJ2-2 better at its end, which makes the J call doubtful. The CDR3 runs to 15 residues. The germline gives CDR1 SGHTA, CDR2 FQGNSA. CDR3 coding DNA: TGTGCCAGCAGCCCAGGGATAGGGTTTCCCGCGGAGCTGTTTTTT. It is translated as CASSPGIGFPAELFF.

The chain couples TRBV5-1 to TRBJ1-1; D is uncertain. This CDR3 is 15 amino acids long. V was cut by 0 bases and J by 0 bases, with 9 bases left in between. From germline, CDR1 is SGHRS and CDR2 YFSETQ. The CDR3 sequence is CASSLGSTVNTEAFF. CDR3 in DNA: TGCGCCAGCAGCTTGGGATCTACAGTGAACACTGAAGCTTTCTTT.

V is TRBV2 and J is TRBJ2-1; tentative D call: TRBD2 (6 bases). The germline gives CDR1 SNHLY, CDR2 FYNNEI. V lost 9 bases and J lost 6, with 12 bases in between. CDR3 length: 12 amino acids. The CDR3 protein is CASGMGGNEQFF. The CDR3 nucleotides are TGTGCCAGTGGCATGGGGGGCAATGAGCAGTTCTTC.

The chain uses TRBV28 and TRBJ2-1; maybe TRBD1 (6 bases). Per germline, CDR1 MDHEN and CDR2 SYDVKM. CDR3 size: 15 residues. V was shortened by 1 base and J by 2 bases, with 9 bases between the two germline ends. The CDR3 here is CASSLSRGPYNEQFF. CDR3 nucleotide sequence: TGTGCCAGCAGTTTATCCAGGGGCCCCTACAATGAGCAGTTCTTC.

The CDR3 nucleotides are TGTGCCAGCAGACATAAGGGATCACCCCTCCACTTT. This codes for CASRHKGSPLHF. The rearrangement uses TRBV6-4 and TRBJ1-6; D gene unclear. Germline values: CDR1 MRHNA, CDR2 SNTAGT. V was trimmed by 6 bases and J by 10 bases, leaving 10 bases between them. CDR3 length equals 12 residues.

The chain employs TRBV7-9 and TRBJ2-5; D not certain. The V gene lost 7 bases and the J gene lost 7 bases, with 16 bases spanning the gap. The CDR3 extends over 13 amino acids. The germline gives CDR1 SEHNR, CDR2 FQNEAQ (reference sequence). This CDR3 reads CASTREEPATQYF. CDR3 DNA: TGTGCCAGCACCCGCGAGGAGCCGGCGACCCAGTACTTC.

J is TRBJ1-1 and V is TRBV2; D gene ambiguous. From germline, CDR1 is SNHLY and CDR2 FYNNEI. There are 13 residues in the CDR3. Trimming took off 3 bases at V and 5 bases at J, with 10 bases between the two ends. The DNA for the CDR3 is TGTGCCAGCAGTGACCCTTCGGAAACTGAAGCTTTCTTT. Its protein product is CASSDPSETEAFF.